The 5 T cell receptor beta chains in this list originate from one sample, sequenced in a study of blood T cell repertoires in COVID-19. Sequencing used immunoSEQ multiplex PCR; TCRdb keeps in-frame clones, though not all of them. The sample contains some 300,000 clones, 89% of which appear only once. Sequenced input: PBMCs or T cells enriched from blood (not recorded which). The receptors were sampled from a woman aged 45-59 years who had been exposed to COVID-19.

The chain is built from TRBV3-1 (or the pseudogene TRBV3-2) and TRBJ2-7; 14 bases are shared with TRBD2. This CDR3 spans 15 amino acids. Germline lookup yields CDR1 LGHDT and CDR2 YNNKEL (reference sequence). The trim removed 3 bases at V and 4 bases at J, leaving 2 bases unmatched. This chain's CDR3 is CASSQGLAGDYEQYF. As DNA, the CDR3 is TGTGCCAGCAGCCAGGGACTAGCGGGGGATTACGAGCAGTACTTC.

V is TRBV3-1 (or the pseudogene TRBV3-2) and J is TRBJ1-6; 8 positions agree with TRBD1. CDR1 LGHDT and CDR2 YNNKEL come from the germline V gene (reference sequence). CDR3 length: 15 residues. V lost 3 bases and J lost 5; bases outside the gene matches: 3. The CDR3: CASSHLDRDNSPLHF. Here the CDR3 DNA reads TGTGCCAGCAGCCATCTGGACAGGGATAATTCACCCCTCCACTTT.

This sequence joins TRBV7-2 and TRBJ2-2, with D tentatively TRBD2 (6 bases). CDR3 length: 17 amino acids. The germline V and J ends were trimmed by 1 base and 1 base, with 13 bases remaining between them. The germline V gene has CDR1 SGHTA and CDR2 FQGNSA. CDR3: CASSLGAAGRNTGELFF. The CDR3 coding sequence is TGTGCCAGCAGCTTAGGGGCTGCCGGGAGGAACACCGGGGAGCTGTTTTTT.

The table lists this clone with a few counts. This CDR3 reads CASSTGVTDTQYF. For the CDR3, the DNA is TGTGCCAGCAGCACGGGGGTAACAGATACGCAGTATTTT. The chain couples TRBV7-2 to TRBJ2-3, with D possibly TRBD2 on 6 matching bases. Trimming took off 5 bases at V and 3 bases at J, with 9 bases between the two ends. The CDR3 runs to 13 residues. CDR1 and CDR2 (germline): SGHTA, FQGNSA.

This clone was seen a handful of times. The chain has TRBV5-1 and TRBJ1-2; TRBD1 matches at 10 bases. The germline gives CDR1 SGHRS, CDR2 YFSETQ. This CDR3 comprises 14 residues. V lost 4 bases to trimming and J lost 8 bases; unmatched junction nucleotides: 8. DNA for the CDR3: TGCGCCAGCAGCCAGGGACAGGGGCTAGGAGGCTACACCTTC. This sequence encodes CASSQGQGLGGYTF. Filled out from reference TRBV5-1 and TRBJ1-2, the complete variable domain reads KAGVTQTPRYLIKTRGQQVTLSCSPISGHRSVSWYQQTPGQGLQFLFEYFSETQRNKGNFPGRFSGRQFSNSRSEMNVSTLELGDSALYLCASSQGQGLGGYTFGSGTRLTVV.